Listed here is a single TCR beta chain. The antigen is undetermined. The immunoSEQ assay was v3.0, run at survey level. Repertoires were generated with immunoSEQ multiplex PCR, while TCRdb's copy carries only in-frame clones and drops some. Found here are 35,000 to 45,000 clones, 80% to 90% of them singletons; the top ten hold 13%. These data originate in a study of long-term antiretroviral therapy in people with HIV. Study overall: Specimens dating back about a decade before the 2015 immediate-ART recommendation are the oldest included.

This CDR3 spans 13 amino acids. The V gene lost 5 bases and the J gene lost 6 bases, with 11 bases spanning the gap. The germline gives CDR1 SGHTA, CDR2 FQGNSA. Study observations and caveats: The study found narrower CDR3 length ranges in HIV repertoires than in controls. Pre-ART expanded clones dominated the repertoire at every time point.

Specimen: unsorted PBMCs, collected 0.3 years after starting antiretroviral therapy. This receptor was identified in a man younger than 30 with HIV. This chain uses TRBV7-2 with TRBJ2-1; D uncertain. The CDR3 DNA sequence: TGTGCCAGCAGCCCGCCGAGCTCCAATGAGCAGTTCTTC. This translates into CASSPPSSNEQFF.